This TCR beta chain stems from a study of blood T cell repertoires in COVID-19. Study-level background: The United States, Italy and Spain supplied acute and convalescent COVID-19 samples. Sources were T cells, B-cell-depleted T cells, or PBMCs; the material itself was cDNA or gDNA.

In the source study's methods: Estimated nucleated cell counts came from reference gene primer amplification. Measured with immunoSEQ multiplex PCR; TCRdb has only the in-frame clones, and not every one. For V, J and clone size, that table is used; D and trimming come from the DNA. The repertoire includes tens of thousands of clones, 60% to 75% of them detected once, and roughly 35% sits in the top ten. Between the trimmed V and J ends, which lost 2 bases and 2 bases, there was a span of 13 bases. Germline V gene sequence: CDR1 SGDLS, CDR2 YYNGEE. This CDR3 has 16 amino acids. This clone was found once.

This clonotype was obtained from a woman in her seventies with acute or convalescent COVID-19. The genes are TRBV9 and TRBJ1-4; D remains unclear. Sequencing was performed on peripheral blood. CDR3 sequence reads: CASSVSWRSTNEKLFF. The CDR3 region has the DNA TGTGCCAGCAGCGTTAGTTGGAGGTCGACTAATGAAAAACTGTTTTTT.